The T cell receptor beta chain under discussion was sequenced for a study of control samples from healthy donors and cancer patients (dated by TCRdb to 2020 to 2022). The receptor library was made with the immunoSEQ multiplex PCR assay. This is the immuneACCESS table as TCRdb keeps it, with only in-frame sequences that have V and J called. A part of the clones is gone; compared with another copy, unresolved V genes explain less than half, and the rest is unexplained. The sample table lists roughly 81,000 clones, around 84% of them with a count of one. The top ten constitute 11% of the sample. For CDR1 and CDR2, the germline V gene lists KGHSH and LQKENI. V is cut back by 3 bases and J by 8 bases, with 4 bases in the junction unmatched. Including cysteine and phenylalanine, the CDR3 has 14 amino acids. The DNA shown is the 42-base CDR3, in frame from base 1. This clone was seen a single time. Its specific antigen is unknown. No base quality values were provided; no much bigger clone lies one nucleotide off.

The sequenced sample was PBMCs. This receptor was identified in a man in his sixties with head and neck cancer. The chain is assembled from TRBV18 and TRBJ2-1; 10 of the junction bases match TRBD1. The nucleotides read TGTGCCAGCTCACCGGGACAGGGGTGGGATGAGCAGTTCTTC. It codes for CASSPGQGWDEQFF. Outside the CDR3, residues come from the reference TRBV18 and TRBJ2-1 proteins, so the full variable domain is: NAGVMQNPRHLVRRRGQEARLRCSPMKGHSHVYWYRQLPEEGLKFMVYLQKENIIDESGMPKERFSAEFPKEGPSILRIQQVVRGDSAAYFCASSPGQGWDEQFFGPGTRLTVL.